This T cell receptor beta chain was sequenced during a study of cytomegalovirus exposure and HLA in healthy donors. Study as a whole: Earlier findings included 90 million to 120 million unique TCR beta sequences obtained from 150 million to 200 million T cells.

PCR was performed using 60 Vbeta and 13 Jbeta primers. The table came from immunoSEQ multiplex PCR; TCRdb's copy has only in-frame clones and leaves some out. The data show 100,000 to 140,000 clones, with 74% seen just once and 11% to 15% held by the top ten. The V gene lost 0 bases and the J gene lost 5 bases, with 14 bases spanning the gap. The germline V gene encodes CDR1 SGHNT and CDR2 YYREEE (reference sequence). The CDR3 totals 15 residues. This TCR was sampled from a woman aged 40-49 years in good health and CMV-seropositive. Source material: PBMCs. The rearrangement joins TRBV5-4 to TRBJ1-1; D is unclear. The DNA of the CDR3 is TGTGCCAGCAGCTTGGGGGCAGGCTTTGGGACTGAAGCTTTCTTT. It specifies CASSLGAGFGTEAFF.